These 20 T cell receptor beta chains originate from one sample sequenced in a study of PD-1 blockade in classical Hodgkin lymphoma. Time point noted: cycle 4 day 1 (C4D1), after six to seven weeks of nivolumab. All patients experienced relapse after autologous stem cell transplantation, and brentuximab vedotin exposure was variable. Assay: immunoSEQ multiplex PCR; the TCRdb copy retains only in-frame clones and omits some. The repertoire holds roughly 90,000 clones, with 65% to 85% as singletons. The source material was peripheral blood mononuclear cells (PBMCs), sampled before the fourth cycle of nivolumab. These receptors came from a human donor with classical Hodgkin lymphoma.

V gene TRBV6-5 combines with J gene TRBJ1-3, with D tentatively TRBD1 (6 bases). CDR1 and CDR2 from the germline V gene are MNHEY and SVGAGI. Trimming removed 0 bases from V and 4 bases from J, with 10 bases in between. The CDR3 spans 15 residues. CDR3 sequence (DNA): TGTGCCAGCAGTTACTCCGGGGGCTACGGAAACACCATATATTTT. Residues: CASSYSGGYGNTIYF.

V usage is TRBV15 and J usage is TRBJ1-2; D remains ambiguous. The CDR3 loop spans 14 amino acids. Germline V gene data show CDR1 as LNHNV and CDR2 as YYDKDF (reference sequence). Between the trimmed V and J ends, which lost 0 bases and 8 bases, there was a span of 13 bases. CDR3 sequence (DNA): TGTGCCACCAGCAGAGAGTCCTTCGGGCGAGGCTACACCTTC. Amino acids: CATSRESFGRGYTF.

The rearrangement uses TRBV7-9 and TRBJ2-3; 10 nucleotides match TRBD2. V dropped 5 bases and J dropped 5; count of bases not matched to a gene: 10. The CDR3 consists of 16 residues. Germline V lookup: CDR1 SEHNR, CDR2 FQNEAQ (reference sequence). The CDR3: CASSPVAAGGVDTQYF. The CDR3, as DNA: TGTGCCAGCAGCCCTGTGGCAGCGGGAGGGGTAGATACGCAGTATTTT.

This clone was detected only a few times. The V call is TRBV5-1, the J call TRBJ2-2, with D perhaps matching TRBD2 (5 bases). The germline V and J ends were trimmed by 3 bases and 1 base, with 13 bases remaining between them. The CDR3 spans 16 residues. From germline, CDR1 is SGHRS and CDR2 YFSETQ. The CDR3 DNA is TGCGCCAGCAGCTCCACGCAAGCGGAGAACACCGGGGAGCTGTTTTTT. Encoded protein: CASSSTQAENTGELFF.

This chain joins TRBV5-1 and TRBJ2-3; 8 bases line up with TRBD2. The germline V gene has CDR1 SGHRS and CDR2 YFSETQ. CDR3 size: 15 residues. The trim removed 4 bases at V and 3 bases at J, leaving 7 bases unmatched. The CDR3 is CASSPPSGGTDTQYF. The CDR3 DNA sequence: TGCGCCAGCAGCCCCCCGTCGGGAGGGACAGATACGCAGTATTTT.

CDR3 protein: CASSSPRARAYEQYF. The CDR3 coding sequence is TGTGCCAGCAGCTCCCCCCGGGCCCGAGCCTACGAGCAGTACTTC. V usage is TRBV5-5 and J usage is TRBJ2-7, with no clear D. The germline CDR1 and CDR2 sequences are SGHKS and YYEKEE (reference sequence). V was pared by 3 bases and J by 2 bases, with 15 bases between. This CDR3 comprises 15 residues.

The chain employs TRBV9 and TRBJ1-4; unclear D gene. The CDR3 covers 16 residues. V shed 2 bases and J shed 7 bases, with 18 bases lying between them. Germline V gene data show CDR1 as SGDLS and CDR2 as YYNGEE. This CDR3 reads CASSVYQGLAGEKLFF. The DNA for the CDR3 is TGTGCCAGCAGCGTCTACCAAGGCCTGGCCGGTGAAAAACTGTTTTTT.

The chain uses TRBV7-9 and TRBJ2-7, with D possibly being TRBD2 (8 bases). Per the germline V gene, CDR1 is SEHNR and CDR2 is FQNEAQ (reference sequence). The V end was cut by 5 bases, the J end by 4 bases, with 24 bases between. CDR3 length equals 17 residues. The CDR3 reads CASSTAQGVAGLYEQYF. CDR3 sequence (DNA): TGTGCCAGCAGCACCGCCCAGGGGGTAGCGGGACTATACGAGCAGTACTTC.

The V call is TRBV14, the J call TRBJ2-7, with D possibly TRBD2 on 6 matching bases. This CDR3 has 13 amino acids. V was clipped by 5 bases and J by 3 bases, with 11 bases between them. Germline V lookup: CDR1 SGHDN, CDR2 FVKESK. In DNA form, the CDR3 reads TGTGCCAGCAGCGCGGGACGGCTCTACGAGCAGTACTTC. Encoded protein: CASSAGRLYEQYF.

The rearrangement links TRBV7-9 to TRBJ1-2, with D tentatively TRBD1 (6 bases). The CDR3 totals 14 residues. CDR1 and CDR2 (germline): SEHNR, FQNEAQ (reference sequence). Trimming took off 5 bases at V and 5 bases at J, with 15 bases between the two ends. The CDR3 reads CASSLRPQGYGYTF. The CDR3, as DNA: TGTGCCAGCAGCCTTCGACCACAGGGATATGGCTACACCTTC. Full variable domain (outside the CDR3, taken from reference TRBV7-9 and TRBJ1-2): DTGVSQNPRHKITKRGQNVTFRCDPISEHNRLYWYRQTLGQGPEFLTYFQNEAQLEKSRLLSDRFSAERPKGSFSTLEIQRTEQGDSAMYLCASSLRPQGYGYTFGSGTRLTVV.

The V gene is TRBV2, the J gene TRBJ2-7; TRBD2 matches at 7 bases. The CDR3 runs to 20 residues. After removal of 5 bases from V and 4 bases from J, the junction contained 26 bases not matched to a gene. Per germline, CDR1 SNHLY and CDR2 FYNNEI. CDR3 loop: CASSLMGHAGAPGLQYEQYF. CDR3 sequence (DNA): TGTGCCAGCAGTTTGATGGGCCATGCTGGGGCCCCGGGACTACAGTACGAGCAGTACTTC.

This sequence joins TRBV5-1 and TRBJ1-1; D might be TRBD1 (5 bases). Trimming took off 2 bases at V and 0 bases at J, with 11 bases between the two ends. The germline gives CDR1 SGHRS, CDR2 YFSETQ. The CDR3 runs 15 residues. The CDR3 sequence is CASSFGQGLNTEAFF. CDR3 in DNA: TGCGCCAGCAGCTTTGGCCAGGGCCTGAACACTGAAGCTTTCTTT.

This clone appeared a few times. The V call is TRBV4-2, the J call TRBJ2-1; 10 bases agree with TRBD2. Germline trimming cut 0 bases from V and 9 bases from J; bases unmatched to any gene: 8. CDR1 is LGHNA, CDR2 YNFKEQ, per germline. The CDR3 loop spans 16 amino acids. CDR3 nucleotide sequence: TGTGCCAGCAGCCAAGATAAGTTAGCGGGAGGACGTGAGCAGTTCTTC. Translation: CASSQDKLAGGREQFF.

This chain links TRBV14 with TRBJ2-3; D remains unclear. This CDR3 is built from 13 residues. Germline loops: CDR1 SGHDN, CDR2 FVKESK. Trimming shortened V by 6 bases and J by 3 bases, and 10 bases separated the two germline ends. The CDR3 nucleotides are TGTGCCAGCAGTCGAGGAAGGACAGATACGCAGTATTTT. Amino acid sequence: CASSRGRTDTQYF.

This clone has more than one count but fewer than ten. J is TRBJ2-1 and V is TRBV4-2; 8 bases agree with TRBD2. Germline values: CDR1 LGHNA, CDR2 YNFKEQ. Trimming removed 5 bases from V and 6 bases from J; junction bases left unmatched: 9. This CDR3 contains 15 residues. The CDR3 nucleotides are TGTGCCAGCAGCTTGGGACTAGAGGGTTTCAATGAGCAGTTCTTC. Translation gives CASSLGLEGFNEQFF.

The chain couples TRBV6-5 to TRBJ2-3; the D is unclear. This CDR3 comprises 16 residues. Germline CDR1 is MNHEY and CDR2 is SVGAGI. V was pared by 6 bases and J by 6 bases, with 22 bases between. In nucleotides, the CDR3 is TGTGCCAGCAGATACACCGCCGCTGGGTTCACGGATACGCAGTATTTT. This codes for CASRYTAAGFTDTQYF.

This clone has only one observation. DNA of the CDR3: TGTGCCAGCAGCTTAGCCCTCGGTGACAGGCCGGTCTACACCTTC. Translating it yields CASSLALGDRPVYTF. This rearrangement joins TRBV7-2 to TRBJ1-2; possible D gene TRBD1, 6 bases. Germline V gene lookup returns CDR1 SGHTA and CDR2 FQGNSA. There are 15 residues in the CDR3. The V gene lost 0 bases and the J gene lost 10 bases, with 18 bases spanning the gap.

V is TRBV23-1 and J is TRBJ1-4; 9 bases match TRBD1. Being an ORF, TRBV23-1 has a function that is uncertain. Germline trimming cut 6 bases from V and 8 bases from J; bases unmatched to any gene: 13. CDR3 length: 16 amino acids. CDR3 nucleotides: TGCGCCAGCAGCCCACACCCGGGACAGGGTCGGGAAAAACTGTTTTTT. Residues: CASSPHPGQGREKLFF.

This chain connects TRBV10-3 to TRBJ2-3, with D maybe TRBD2 (5 bases). The germline V gene encodes CDR1 ENHRY and CDR2 SYGVKD. V lost 7 bases, J lost 4 bases, and 18 bases lay in between. The CDR3 has 15 residues. Here the CDR3 reads CAITPGPSLADTQYF. The DNA of the CDR3 is TGTGCCATCACCCCTGGCCCTAGCTTAGCAGATACGCAGTATTTT.

This clone was seen a handful of times. V and J are TRBV9 and TRBJ2-3; D is undetermined. In germline, CDR1 is SGDLS, CDR2 YYNGEE. CDR3 length: 13 amino acids. Trimming removed 0 bases from V and 6 bases from J, with 8 bases in between. CDR3 residues: CASSVGIGDTQYF. CDR3 bases: TGTGCCAGCAGCGTAGGAATAGGTGATACGCAGTATTTT.